Listed below are T cell receptor beta chains from one sample, sequenced in a study of blood T cells in healthy people across ages. In TCRdb, the 5' RACE reads were re-called with MiXCR into one record per CDR3 protein. The sample includes about 670,000 distinct CDR3 sequences, approximately 40% of them seen just once. Sequenced: blood. These receptors all come from a man at least 80 years old in good health. Each CDR3 is given with its conserved first and last residue. A D gene is named only where the DNA matches it firmly. Expanded clones get a size class; other rows say once, few or many, or leave the size out.

v_gene	d_gene	j_gene	abundance	CDR3nt	CDR3aa
TRBV7-8	NA	TRBJ2-7	NA	TGTGCCAGCAGCCTTGAAGGGGACGGGACCCCCTACGAGCAGTACTTC	CASSLEGDGTPYEQYF
TRBV3-1	NA	TRBJ2-7	few	TGTGCCAGCAGCCCCCCCGGAGTCTACGAGCAGTACTTC	CASSPPGVYEQYF
TRBV5-1	NA	TRBJ2-5	once	TGCGCCAGCAGCGCGGACGGCGGGAAGACCCAGTACTTC	CASSADGGKTQYF
TRBV28	NA	TRBJ2-5	NA	TGTGCCAGCAGAAGCGGCGAGGGGGGTATGAATGAGCAGTACTTC	CASRSGEGGMNEQYF
TRBV4-3	TRBD2	TRBJ2-5	few	TGCGCCAGCAGCCAAGATCCGGGGGGTTTCGGAGAGACCCAGTACTTC	CASSQDPGGFGETQYF
TRBV12-3/TRBV12-4	NA	TRBJ2-7	few	TGTGCCAGCAGTTTATGGGTGACAGGGAGGACCTACGAGCAGTACTTC	CASSLWVTGRTYEQYF
TRBV6-5	TRBD2	TRBJ2-7	NA	TGTGCCAGCAGTTTCCGGGGGGGCTCGTCGGTTCTTACCTACGAGCAGTACTTC	CASSFRGGSSVLTYEQYF
TRBV28	NA	TRBJ2-7	NA	TGTGCCAGCAGTTTGGAGACTAACGCCTACAATGAGCAGTACTTC	CASSLETNAYNEQYF
TRBV5-1	NA	TRBJ2-7	few	TGCGCCAGCACCCTGAACGCCGGGACCGTATCCTACGAGCAGTACTTC	CASTLNAGTVSYEQYF
TRBV28	TRBD1	TRBJ2-2	NA	TGTGCCAGCAGTCATCCGGGACAGGGCACCGGGGAGCTGTTTTTT	CASSHPGQGTGELFF
TRBV20-1	TRBD2	TRBJ2-3	few	TGCAGTGCTAGAGCCGCAGGACTAGCGGGAGGGCAGGACCCAGATACGCAGTATTTT	CSARAAGLAGGQDPDTQYF
TRBV27	TRBD2	TRBJ2-5	NA	TGTGCCAGCAGTATACGAAGGACTAGCCTAAATGAGCAGTACTTC	CASSIRRTSLNEQYF
TRBV4-2	NA	TRBJ2-1	once	TGTGCCAGCAGCCAAGTAGTGGACAATGAGCAGTTCTTC	CASSQVVDNEQFF
TRBV7-2	NA	TRBJ2-5	many	TGTGCCAGCAGCTTAGCGGGCAGGCGGGAGACCCAGTACTTC	CASSLAGRRETQYF
TRBV5-5	NA	TRBJ2-3	few	TGTGCCAGCAGCTTGGAAGTTCAGACTAGCACAGATACGCAGTATTTT	CASSLEVQTSTDTQYF
TRBV20-1	NA	TRBJ2-7	many	TGCAGTGCTACTATGACAGCCGATAATTACGAGCAGTACTTC	CSATMTADNYEQYF
TRBV6-2/TRBV6-3	NA	TRBJ2-3	few	TGTGCCAGCAGTTACGCCAGATTCACAGATACGCAGTATTTT	CASSYARFTDTQYF
TRBV4-3	NA	TRBJ2-7	NA	TGCGCCAGCAGCCAAGATCCGCCAGGGGAGGCCACGTACGAGCAGTACTTC	CASSQDPPGEATYEQYF
TRBV2	NA	TRBJ2-5	few	TGTGCCAGCAGGGACACAAGAGTTCAAGAGACCCAGTACTTC	CASRDTRVQETQYF
TRBV6-5	NA	TRBJ1-1	NA	TGTGCCAGCAGTTACTCTCGGACAGTGAACACTGAAGCTTTCTTT	CASSYSRTVNTEAFF
TRBV7-9	TRBD2	TRBJ2-1	NA	TGTGCCAGCAGCACCTCAACGGGGGGGCCCTTCGATGAGCAGTTCTTC	CASSTSTGGPFDEQFF
TRBV6-2/TRBV6-3	NA	TRBJ2-1	few	TGTGCCACCAGCTGGGGTTCGGGGGTCACCAATGAGCAGTTCTTC	CATSWGSGVTNEQFF
TRBV6-5	TRBD1	TRBJ2-7	NA	TGTGCCAGCAGATACACCGGGACAGGGTCCCACGAGCAGTACTTC	CASRYTGTGSHEQYF
TRBV20-1	TRBD2	TRBJ2-3	NA	TGCAGTGCTAGCGGCCTCGGTAGCGGGAGCTCAGATACGCAGTATTTT	CSASGLGSGSSDTQYF
TRBV3-1	TRBD1	TRBJ2-5	NA	TGTGCCAGCAGCCATAGCCGCAGGGGGATTGAGACCCAGTACTTC	CASSHSRRGIETQYF
TRBV28	NA	TRBJ2-3	NA	TGTGCCAGCACAGCACCGAAGAGCACAGATACGCAGTATTTT	CASTAPKSTDTQYF
TRBV7-8	TRBD2	TRBJ2-3	NA	TGTGCCAGCAGCTTTAGCGGGGGGCGTCCCACAGATACGCAGTATTTT	CASSFSGGRPTDTQYF
TRBV6-6	TRBD2	TRBJ2-7	NA	TGTGCCAGCAGTCCAGGACTAGCGGGAACCGGAGGCTATGAGCAGTACTTC	CASSPGLAGTGGYEQYF
TRBV27	NA	TRBJ1-2	NA	TGTGCCAGCAGTTTGCAGCGGACGGCCGGCTACACCTTC	CASSLQRTAGYTF
TRBV7-2	NA	TRBJ1-5	NA	TGTGCCAGCAGGCCGGCGGCTGGCAATCAGCCCCAGCATTTT	CASRPAAGNQPQHF
TRBV6-2/TRBV6-3	NA	TRBJ2-1	NA	TGTGCCACCAAACGGGAATCCAATGAGCAGTTCTTC	CATKRESNEQFF
TRBV11-2	TRBD1	TRBJ2-7	NA	TGTGCCAGCAGCTTAACGGGACAGCCGGAATACGAGCAGTACTTC	CASSLTGQPEYEQYF
TRBV6-2/TRBV6-3	NA	TRBJ1-1	NA	TGTGCCAGCAGTGTCGGCCTTACTGAAGCTTTCTTT	CASSVGLTEAFF
TRBV3-1	TRBD1	TRBJ1-6	once	TGTGCCAGCAGCCAAAGGACAGGGCAGTTTTCACCCATCCACTTT	CASSQRTGQFSPIHF
TRBV10-2	TRBD1	TRBJ1-1	few	TGCGCCAGCAGTGATCCAGGGGGGCTGAACACTGAAGCTTTCTTT	CASSDPGGLNTEAFF
TRBV3-1	TRBD2	TRBJ2-3	NA	TGTGCCAGCAGGAATAGCGGGAGTGGGGCAGATACGCAGTATTTT	CASRNSGSGADTQYF
TRBV25-1	NA	TRBJ1-2	few	TGTGCCAGCAGTGATCCCCGGTCTGGCGCCTATGGCTACACCTTC	CASSDPRSGAYGYTF
TRBV20-1	NA	TRBJ2-3	NA	TGCAGTGCCGGGAAGGGGGGATCGGTAGATACGCGGTATTTT	CSAGKGGSVDTRYF
TRBV4-3	NA	TRBJ1-1	NA	TGCGCCAGCAGCCGAGAAAGGACTGAAGCTTTCTTT	CASSRERTEAFF
TRBV27	NA	TRBJ2-7	NA	TGTGCCAGCAAATTTCTCCGCCCTTCTGCCCCCCTTCAGGGGGGGGCCTACGAGCAGTACTTC	CASKFLRPSAPLQGGAYEQYF
TRBV15	NA	TRBJ2-4	many	TGTGCCACCAGCCCCCGGACAGCTGGCTTCATTCAGTACTTC	CATSPRTAGFIQYF
TRBV6-2/TRBV6-3	NA	TRBJ2-1	few	TGTGCCAGCAGTGACTCCCGACCGCGCCTGAGTGAGCAGTTCTTC	CASSDSRPRLSEQFF